The rows below give T cell receptor beta chains drawn from one sample of a study of cytomegalovirus exposure and HLA in healthy donors. This table comes from immunoSEQ multiplex PCR, and its TCRdb copy is limited to in-frame clones, with some not included. The table lists roughly 49,000 clones, approximately 95% of them singletons. The sequencing input was PBMCs. The receptors were sampled from a woman between 18 and 30 years old in good health and CMV-seropositive. Both conserved end residues are part of each CDR3. A D gene is named only where the DNA matches it firmly. Rows give clone size only sometimes, using once, few, many, or a class for an expanded clone.

.,TRBV6-4,TRBD2,TRBJ2-3,TGTGCCAGCAGTGACTCGAGCGGGCAGGGAGGGGATACGCAGTATTTT,CASSDSSGQGGDTQYF
.,TRBV30,.,TRBJ1-5,TGTGCCTGGAGTGTAGGTCGGGGTAATCAGCCCCAGCATTTT,CAWSVGRGNQPQHF
.,TRBV5-8,.,TRBJ2-2,TGTGCCAGCAGCTTGTTTCGTTTGAGAAACACCGGGGAGCTGTTTTTT,CASSLFRLRNTGELFF
.,TRBV7-9,TRBD1,TRBJ1-1,TGTGCCAGCAGACCAATGACAGGGGAAGCTTTCTTT,CASRPMTGEAFF
.,TRBV28,.,TRBJ2-5,TGTGCCAGCAGTGCCGGGGGCCAAGAGACCCAGTACTTC,CASSAGGQETQYF
.,TRBV28,TRBD2,TRBJ2-5,TGTGCCAGCAGATCTAGCGGGAGGGCTAGGGGGACCCAGTACTTC,CASRSSGRARGTQYF
large,TRBV19,.,TRBJ2-7,TGTGCCAGTAGTATAGATAAAGAGGCGGGAGAGCAGTACTTC,CASSIDKEAGEQYF
.,TRBV4-1,.,TRBJ2-3,TGCGCCAGCAGCCAAGACGACTATCAGAACCCGGATACGCAGTATTTT,CASSQDDYQNPDTQYF
.,TRBV7-2,TRBD2,TRBJ2-1,TGTGCCAGCAGCTTAAGCAGGACTAGTCCCTACAATGAGCAGTTCTTC,CASSLSRTSPYNEQFF
.,TRBV10-2,TRBD2,TRBJ2-2,TGCGCCAGCAGTCCTAGCGGGAACACCGGGGAGCTGTTTTTT,CASSPSGNTGELFF
.,TRBV7-3,TRBD2,TRBJ2-4,TGTGCCAGCAGCTTTGGGGGGGGGTCGGGTTCGGGCAAAAACATTCAGTACTTC,CASSFGGGSGSGKNIQYF
.,TRBV30,TRBD2,TRBJ2-2,TGTGCCTGGAGAGCGGGAGGGCTACACACCGGGGAGCTGTTTTTT,CAWRAGGLHTGELFF
.,TRBV7-9,.,TRBJ2-7,TGTGCCAGCAGCTCAGCAACTCCCTACGAGCAGTACTTC,CASSSATPYEQYF
.,TRBV28,TRBD1,TRBJ1-4,TGTGCCAGCAGTTCCGCCCTCGGGCAGGGGGTTAATGAAAAACTGTTTTTT,CASSSALGQGVNEKLFF
.,TRBV30,TRBD1,TRBJ1-5,TGTGCCTGGAGCGGGACAGGGGGAAAGGGACAGCCCCAGCATTTT,CAWSGTGGKGQPQHF
.,TRBV7-9,.,TRBJ2-2,TGTGCCAGCAACCATCCGTACGGCGGGGATCCACCCGGGGAGCTGTTTTTT,CASNHPYGGDPPGELFF
.,TRBV10-2,TRBD2,TRBJ2-2,TGCGCCAGCAGGAAAACCGGGACTAGCGGACACACCGGGGAGCTGTTTTTT,CASRKTGTSGHTGELFF
.,TRBV5-6,TRBD1,TRBJ2-1,TGTGCCAGCAGCTTGTGGGGGACAGGCTACAATGAGCAGTTCTTC,CASSLWGTGYNEQFF
.,TRBV28,TRBD2,TRBJ2-7,TGTGCCAGCAGTCCCTCAGCGGGAGAGTCCTACGAGCAGTACTTC,CASSPSAGESYEQYF
.,TRBV5-1,.,TRBJ2-5,TGCGCCAGCAGTTTGACATTCCAAGAGACCCAGTACTTC,CASSLTFQETQYF
.,TRBV2,TRBD2,TRBJ2-7,TGTGCCAGCAGTTACCCAAAAGCCGGGACTAGCGGGAAGAGCTCCTACGAGCAGTACTTC,CASSYPKAGTSGKSSYEQYF
once,TRBV29-1,TRBD2,TRBJ2-1,TGCAGCGTTTCAACCATAGGCGGGAGACCCTACAATGAGCAGTTCTTC,CSVSTIGGRPYNEQFF
.,TRBV27,TRBD1,TRBJ1-2,TGTGCCAGCAGTCCCGGACAGGGAGTTTTTTCCAACTATGGCTACACCTTC,CASSPGQGVFSNYGYTF
.,TRBV5-1,.,TRBJ1-1,TGCGCCAGCAGCTCAGGTCCGTCGGACACTGAAGCTTTCTTT,CASSSGPSDTEAFF
.,TRBV15,.,TRBJ1-5,TGTGCCACCAGCAGGCTGCTCAGTGCGGGTCAGCCCCAGCATTTT,CATSRLLSAGQPQHF
.,TRBV27,TRBD2,TRBJ2-5,TGTGCCAGCAGGTTAGCGGGAGCCCAACAAACCCAGTACTTC,CASRLAGAQQTQYF
.,TRBV7-9,.,TRBJ2-5,TGTGCCAGCACCCAAGGGGGACCGGACGGATGGTTACCCCAGTACTTC,CASTQGGPDGWLPQYF
.,TRBV11-3,.,TRBJ2-7,TGTGCCAGCAGCTGGAGGCCCCACTACGAGCAGTACTTC,CASSWRPHYEQYF
.,TRBV14,TRBD1,TRBJ2-7,TGTGCCAGCAGCCAATACAGGGGGCCGGCCTACGAGCAGTACTTC,CASSQYRGPAYEQYF
.,TRBV6-4,.,TRBJ1-2,TGTGCCAGCATGGGAGAACCCGACTATGGCTACACCTTC,CASMGEPDYGYTF
.,TRBV6-5,TRBD2,TRBJ2-1,TGTGCCAGCAGTTCGACTAGCGATAGCTCCTACAATGAGCAGTTCTTC,CASSSTSDSSYNEQFF
.,TRBV6-1,TRBD2,TRBJ2-7,TGTGCCAGCAGTGAAACTAGCGGAGGGGTCTACGAGCAGTACTTC,CASSETSGGVYEQYF
.,TRBV11-2,TRBD2,TRBJ2-1,TGTGCCAGCAGCTTAGCTAGCGGGAGAGTCTACAATGAGCAGTTCTTC,CASSLASGRVYNEQFF
.,TRBV28,.,TRBJ2-7,TGTGCCAGCGGCGTCGGGACATATCGTCAGCAGTACTTC,CASGVGTYRQQYF
.,TRBV5-4,TRBD2,TRBJ2-5,TGTGCCAGCAGGGGGGGTAGCGGGAGGGGAGGAGAGACCCAGTACTTC,CASRGGSGRGGETQYF
.,TRBV12-5,TRBD1,TRBJ2-7,TGTGCTAGTGGTTTGCAATCCGGGACAGACACCTACGAGCAGTACTTC,CASGLQSGTDTYEQYF
.,TRBV10-3,TRBD1,TRBJ2-4,TGTGCCATCTCCCCGGACAGGGGACAAAACATTCAGTACTTC,CAISPDRGQNIQYF
.,TRBV21-1,.,TRBJ2-7,TGTGCCAGCAGCAACGGGACAGACCTAGCGGGAGGGCCCATCGAGCAGTACTTC,CASSNGTDLAGGPIEQYF
once,TRBV27,.,TRBJ2-7,TGTGCCAGCAGTTTAACCGAGAGCTCCTACGAGCAGTACTTC,CASSLTESSYEQYF
.,TRBV7-2,TRBD1,TRBJ2-7,TGTGCCAGCAGCAGGACAGGGCCCTACGAGCAGTACTTC,CASSRTGPYEQYF
.,TRBV5-8,.,TRBJ1-2,TGTGCCAGCAGCCGCGGTCCGACCTATGGCTACACCTTC,CASSRGPTYGYTF
.,TRBV5-5,.,TRBJ1-5,TGTGCCAGCACCTCGGACGGGATAAGCAATCAGCCCCAGCATTTT,CASTSDGISNQPQHF
.,TRBV21-1,.,TRBJ2-7,TGTGCCAGCAGCAAAGGATCGGGACAGGCTTGGGAGCAGTACTTC,CASSKGSGQAWEQYF
.,TRBV5-4,TRBD2,TRBJ2-3,TGTGCCAGCAGCCTCAGGACTAGCGGAATTAGCACAGATACGCAGTATTTT,CASSLRTSGISTDTQYF
.,TRBV19,TRBD1,TRBJ1-1,TGTGCCAGTAGGACCCGACAGGGGACGAACACTGAAGCTTTCTTT,CASRTRQGTNTEAFF
once,TRBV28,.,TRBJ1-1,TGTGCCAGCAGTAGGATTGGGGGGTCCACTGAAGCTTTCTTT,CASSRIGGSTEAFF